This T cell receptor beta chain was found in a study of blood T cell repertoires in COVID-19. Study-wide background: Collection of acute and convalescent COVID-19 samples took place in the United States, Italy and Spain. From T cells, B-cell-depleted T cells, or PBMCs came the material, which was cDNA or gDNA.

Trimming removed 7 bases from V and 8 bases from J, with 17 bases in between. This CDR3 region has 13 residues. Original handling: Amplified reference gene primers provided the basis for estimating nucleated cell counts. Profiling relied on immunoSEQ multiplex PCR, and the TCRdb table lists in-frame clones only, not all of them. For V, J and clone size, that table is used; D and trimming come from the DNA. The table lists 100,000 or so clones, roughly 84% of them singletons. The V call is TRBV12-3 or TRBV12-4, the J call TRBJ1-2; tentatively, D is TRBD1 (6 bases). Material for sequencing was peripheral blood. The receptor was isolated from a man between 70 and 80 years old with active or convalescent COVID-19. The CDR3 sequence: CASTQMGTRGYTF. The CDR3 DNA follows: TGTGCCAGCACCCAAATGGGGACACGAGGCTACACCTTC.